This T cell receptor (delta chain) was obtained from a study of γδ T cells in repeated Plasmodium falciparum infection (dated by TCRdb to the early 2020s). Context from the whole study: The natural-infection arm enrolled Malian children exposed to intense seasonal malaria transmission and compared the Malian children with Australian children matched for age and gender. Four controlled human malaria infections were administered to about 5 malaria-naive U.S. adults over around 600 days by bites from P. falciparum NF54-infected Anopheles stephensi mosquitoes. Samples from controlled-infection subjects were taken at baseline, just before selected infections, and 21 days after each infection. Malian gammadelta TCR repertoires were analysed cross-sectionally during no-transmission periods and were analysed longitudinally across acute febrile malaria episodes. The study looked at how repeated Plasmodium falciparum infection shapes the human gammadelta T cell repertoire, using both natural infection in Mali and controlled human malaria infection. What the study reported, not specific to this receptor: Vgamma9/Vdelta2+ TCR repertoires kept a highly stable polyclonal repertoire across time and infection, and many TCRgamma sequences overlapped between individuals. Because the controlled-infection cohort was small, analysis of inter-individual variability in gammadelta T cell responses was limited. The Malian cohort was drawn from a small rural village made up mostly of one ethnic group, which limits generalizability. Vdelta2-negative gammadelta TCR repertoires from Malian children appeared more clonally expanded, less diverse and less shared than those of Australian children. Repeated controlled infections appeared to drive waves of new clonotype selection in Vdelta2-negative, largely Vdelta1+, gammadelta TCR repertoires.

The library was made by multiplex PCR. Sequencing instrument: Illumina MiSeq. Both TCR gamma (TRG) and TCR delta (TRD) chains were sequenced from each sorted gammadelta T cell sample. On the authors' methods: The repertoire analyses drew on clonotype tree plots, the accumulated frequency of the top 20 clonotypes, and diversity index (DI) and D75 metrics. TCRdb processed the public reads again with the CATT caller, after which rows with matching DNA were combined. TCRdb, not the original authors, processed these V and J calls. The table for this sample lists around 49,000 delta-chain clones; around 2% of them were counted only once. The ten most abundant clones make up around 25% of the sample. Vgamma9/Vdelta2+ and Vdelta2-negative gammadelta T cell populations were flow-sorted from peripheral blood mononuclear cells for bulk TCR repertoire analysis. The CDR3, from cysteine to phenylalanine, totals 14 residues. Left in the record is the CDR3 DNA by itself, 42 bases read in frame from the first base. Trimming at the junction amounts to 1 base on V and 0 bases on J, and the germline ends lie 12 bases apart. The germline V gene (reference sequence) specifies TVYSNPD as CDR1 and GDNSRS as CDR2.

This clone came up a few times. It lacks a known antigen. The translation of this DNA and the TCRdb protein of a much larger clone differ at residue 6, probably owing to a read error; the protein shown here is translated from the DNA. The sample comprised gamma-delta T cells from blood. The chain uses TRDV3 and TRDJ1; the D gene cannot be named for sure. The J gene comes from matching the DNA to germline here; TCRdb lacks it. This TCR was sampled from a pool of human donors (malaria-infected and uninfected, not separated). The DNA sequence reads TGTGCCTTTACGTATCACCAATACACCGATAAACTCATCTTT. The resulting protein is CAFTYHQYTDKLIF.